The next 16 T cell receptor beta chains were all read from a single sample in a study of CD8+ T cells in alopecia areata. Following extraction, RNA underwent reverse transcription to cDNA, which served as the sequencing template. TCRdb's table, derived via immunoSEQ multiplex PCR, lists solely in-frame clones and lacks some. The sample consists of 100,000 to 150,000 clones, around 48% of them appearing once. Sequenced: NKG2D-low CD8+ T cells sorted from blood. These receptor sequences come from a human donor with alopecia areata.

This chain uses TRBV29-1 with TRBJ2-2; D unclear. CDR3 length equals 12 residues. V lost 4 bases, J lost 4 bases, and 7 bases lay in between. From germline, CDR1 is SQVTM and CDR2 ANQGSEA. CDR3 DNA sequence: TGCAGCGTTGTCGCACGCACCGGGGAGCTGTTTTTT. It translates to CSVVARTGELFF.

This clone was picked up a small number of times. The V gene is TRBV29-1, the J gene TRBJ2-5; the D is unclear. The CDR3 has 14 amino acids. CDR1 is SQVTM, CDR2 ANQGSEA, per germline. Trimming cost V 1 base and J 1 base, with 10 bases left between them. The CDR3 loop is CSVEGLRSQETQYF. For the CDR3, the DNA is TGCAGCGTTGAAGGTTTGCGGTCCCAAGAGACCCAGTACTTC.

The rearrangement uses TRBV29-1 and TRBJ1-1; 8 positions agree with TRBD1. The germline V gene encodes CDR1 SQVTM and CDR2 ANQGSEA. There are 15 residues in the CDR3. Unmatched junction bases numbered 10, after V lost 4 bases and J lost 3 bases. CDR3 residues: CSVGPVGTGHTEAFF. The DNA of the CDR3 is TGCAGCGTTGGGCCAGTAGGGACAGGTCACACTGAAGCTTTCTTT. Full variable domain (remainder filled in from reference TRBV29-1 and TRBJ1-1): SAVISQKPSRDICQRGTSLTIQCQVDSQVTMMFWYRQQPGQSLTLIATANQGSEATYESGFVIDKFPISRPNLTFSTLTVSNMSPEDSSIYLCSVGPVGTGHTEAFFGQGTRLTVV.

Remarks on this clone: This CDR3 is also generated by other DNA sequences in the sample. The chain employs TRBV29-1 and TRBJ2-1, with 9 bases aligning to TRBD1. The germline V gene encodes CDR1 SQVTM and CDR2 ANQGSEA. The CDR3 is made up of 13 amino acids. V lost 7 bases, J lost 3 bases, and 4 bases stayed unmatched. CDR3 protein: CSAETGGYNEQFF. In DNA, the CDR3 is TGCAGCGCCGAGACAGGGGGCTACAATGAGCAGTTCTTC.

The V and J genes are TRBV11-2 and TRBJ2-1; 9 bases are a match to TRBD2. Trimming cost V 5 bases and J 12 bases; bases outside gene matches: 2. CDR1 and CDR2 (germline): SGHAT, FQNNGV. The CDR3 covers 11 residues. The CDR3 reads CASSELAGQFF. The CDR3 DNA reads as TGTGCCAGCAGCGAACTAGCGGGGCAGTTCTTC. The full variable domain, rest sourced from reference TRBV11-2 and TRBJ2-1, is EAGVAQSPRYKIIEKRQSVAFWCNPISGHATLYWYQQILGQGPKLLIQFQNNGVVDDSQLPKDRFSAERLKGVDSTLKIQPAKLEDSAVYLCASSELAGQFFGPGTRLTVL.

This clone showed up just a few times. The gene calls are TRBV30 and TRBJ1-1, with 10 bases lining up with TRBD1. The V gene end was trimmed by 5 bases and the J gene end by 2 bases; junction bases not matched to a gene: 2. Germline loops: CDR1 GTSNPN, CDR2 SVGIG (reference sequence). The CDR3 totals 13 residues. The CDR3 sequence: CAWGQGVNTEAFF. The CDR3 DNA reads TGTGCCTGGGGACAGGGGGTCAACACTGAAGCTTTCTTT.

The chain recombines TRBV29-1 with TRBJ2-7; D possibly uses TRBD1 or TRBD2 (5 bases each). V lost 4 bases, J lost 6 bases, and 16 bases lay in between. The germline CDR1 and CDR2 sequences are SQVTM and ANQGSEA. CDR3 length: 13 amino acids. CDR3 DNA sequence: TGCAGCGTTGGGGCCTTCGGGGCCAGCGAGCAGTACTTC. Translating gives CSVGAFGASEQYF.

The chain couples TRBV27 to TRBJ2-7, with 9 bases lining up with TRBD2. The junction had 4 bases not matched to a gene; V was cut back by 4 bases and J by 3 bases. CDR3 length: 14 residues. Germline CDR1 is MNHEY and CDR2 is SMNVEV (reference sequence). CDR3 in amino acids: CASSSGLARYEQYF. The DNA of the CDR3 is TGTGCCAGCAGTTCCGGACTAGCGCGCTACGAGCAGTACTTC.

The CDR3 loop is CAWENIANEQFF. The CDR3 coding sequence is TGTGCCTGGGAAAATATAGCCAATGAGCAGTTCTTC. The gene calls are TRBV30 and TRBJ2-1; D not resolved. Trimming cost V 5 bases and J 6 bases, with 11 bases left between them. The CDR3 spans 12 residues. Germline lookup yields CDR1 GTSNPN and CDR2 SVGIG (reference sequence).

This clone has a handful of counts. V is TRBV29-1 and J is TRBJ2-7; D might be TRBD1 or TRBD2, each matching 5 bases. The germline gives CDR1 SQVTM, CDR2 ANQGSEA. V gave up 5 bases and J gave up 2 bases, with 13 bases separating them. The CDR3 totals 13 residues. The CDR3 sequence: CSVQLRDAYEQYF. CDR3 sequence (DNA): TGCAGCGTTCAGTTGAGGGACGCCTACGAGCAGTACTTC.

There are a few counts of this clone. The rearrangement uses TRBV5-1 and TRBJ2-7; TRBD1 matches at 7 bases. With V trimmed by 4 bases and J by 0 bases, 7 bases remained unmatched. The germline CDR1 and CDR2 sequences are SGHRS and YFSETQ. This CDR3 region has 15 residues. CDR3 sequence (DNA): TGCGCCAGCAGCCAGACAGGGCCGAGCTCCTACGAGCAGTACTTC. This translates into CASSQTGPSSYEQYF.

The chain uses TRBV11-2 and TRBJ2-7; 11 bases are shared with TRBD2. The CDR3 loop spans 15 amino acids. Germline-derived CDR1 and CDR2 are SGHAT and FQNNGV. The ends lost 4 bases at V and 7 bases at J; junction bases unmatched: 9. The CDR3 loop reads CASSSSGTSGEEQYF. CDR3 sequence (DNA): TGTGCCAGCAGCTCCTCCGGGACTAGCGGCGAGGAGCAGTACTTC.

This clone appeared a few times. The rearrangement links TRBV29-1 to TRBJ2-7; D perhaps matches TRBD2 (5 bases). In germline, CDR1 is SQVTM, CDR2 ANQGSEA. This CDR3 has 13 residues. V was cut by 6 bases and J by 0 bases, with 12 bases left in between. CDR3 DNA sequence: TGCAGCGTCTCCGGGATCAGCTCCTACGAGCAGTACTTC. Its translation is CSVSGISSYEQYF.

The rearrangement uses TRBV30 and TRBJ1-4; tentatively, D is TRBD1 (5 bases). Trimming stripped 5 bases from V and 6 bases from J, with 13 bases between. The CDR3 length is 13 residues. From germline, CDR1 is GTSNPN and CDR2 SVGIG (reference sequence). CDR3 coding DNA: TGTGCCTGGTCCGGGGCCGCGGATGAAAAACTGTTTTTT. The encoded protein is CAWSGAADEKLFF.

J is TRBJ2-1 and V is TRBV11-2; no definite D call. V was pared by 4 bases and J by 5 bases, with 0 bases between. Germline V CDR1 and CDR2: SGHAT, FQNNGV. This CDR3 is built from 10 residues. CDR3 coding DNA: TGTGCCAGCAGCTACAATGAGCAGTTCTTC. It is translated as CASSYNEQFF.

This clone was observed a handful of times. The J gene is TRBJ2-7, the V gene TRBV29-1, with unresolved D. This CDR3 is 13 amino acids long. CDR1 SQVTM and CDR2 ANQGSEA come from the germline V gene. The V end lost 3 bases, the J end lost 2 bases, and 11 bases lay between the germline ends. CDR3 region: CSVDDGLTYEQYF. The CDR3, as DNA: TGCAGCGTTGATGACGGGCTCACCTACGAGCAGTACTTC.